The rows below give T cell receptor beta chains drawn from one sample of a study of blood T cell repertoires in COVID-19. TCRdb keeps only in-frame clones here, not all; method: immunoSEQ multiplex PCR. The table lists approximately 76,000 clones, about nine tenths of them singletons. Input material: peripheral blood. These receptors all stem from an older man in a cohort sampled during active COVID-19. Both conserved end residues are part of each CDR3. Fields, in order: CDR3 DNA, CDR3 protein, V gene, D gene, J gene, clone size. The D gene is left open where the match is weak. Some rows have no size entry. The others give once, few or many, or a class for an expanded clone.

DNA: TGTGCCAGCAGGCAACTAGCGGGGGGCTACAATGAGCAGTTCTTC
CDR3: CASRQLAGGYNEQFF
V: TRBV6-5
D: TRBD2
J: TRBJ2-1
size: NA

DNA: TGTGCCAGTAGTATGTTTCCCACGGGTTCACCCCTCCACTTT
CDR3: CASSMFPTGSPLHF
V: TRBV19
D: NA
J: TRBJ1-6
size: NA

DNA: TGTGCCAGTAGCGGGGGGGCACGAGATACGCAGTATTTT
CDR3: CASSGGARDTQYF
V: TRBV19
D: TRBD2
J: TRBJ2-3
size: NA

DNA: TGTGCCAGCAGCGGGGGGGACAATCAGCCCCAGCATTTT
CDR3: CASSGGDNQPQHF
V: TRBV12-3/TRBV12-4
D: NA
J: TRBJ1-5
size: NA

DNA: TGTGCCAGCAGCTTGTTAAATCAGCCCCAGCATTTT
CDR3: CASSLLNQPQHF
V: TRBV5-6
D: NA
J: TRBJ1-5
size: NA

DNA: TGTGCCAGAAGCTTGCCCCCTAAACGGGGGGGCGGGGATCCAGGGAGAAACACCGGGGAGCTGTTTTTT
CDR3: CARSLPPKRGGGDPGRNTGELFF
V: TRBV5-3
D: TRBD2
J: TRBJ2-2
size: few

DNA: TGTGCCAGTAGTACCTCCAGCACAGATACGCAGTATTTT
CDR3: CASSTSSTDTQYF
V: TRBV19
D: NA
J: TRBJ2-3
size: NA

DNA: TGTGCCAGCAGGGCGGGGGGGAGCACAGATACGCAGTATTTT
CDR3: CASRAGGSTDTQYF
V: TRBV7-2
D: TRBD2
J: TRBJ2-3
size: NA

DNA: TGTGCCAGCAAGAAGGGACAGGGTGGAAACACCATATATTTT
CDR3: CASKKGQGGNTIYF
V: TRBV2
D: TRBD1
J: TRBJ1-3
size: NA

DNA: TGTGCCATCAGTGATGAGGTTGCGGCGGGAACAGATACGCAGTATTTT
CDR3: CAISDEVAAGTDTQYF
V: TRBV10-3
D: NA
J: TRBJ2-3
size: NA

DNA: TGTGCCACCAGCAGAGGCCCTCCTCAGGGACAGGGGAACACTGAAGCTTTCTTT
CDR3: CATSRGPPQGQGNTEAFF
V: TRBV15
D: TRBD1
J: TRBJ1-1
size: NA

DNA: TGTGCCAGCAGTGATCGACAGGGGATGAACACTGAAGCTTTCTTT
CDR3: CASSDRQGMNTEAFF
V: TRBV28
D: TRBD1
J: TRBJ1-1
size: few

DNA: TGTGCCAGTAGTATGGTAGTAGCTTATAGCAATCAGCCCCAGCATTTT
CDR3: CASSMVVAYSNQPQHF
V: TRBV19
D: NA
J: TRBJ1-5
size: NA

DNA: TGCAGCGCGACAGGGGATGGTGAAAAACTGTTTTTT
CDR3: CSATGDGEKLFF
V: TRBV29-1
D: TRBD1
J: TRBJ1-4
size: NA

DNA: TGTGCCAGCAGTGTCCGACTAGCGGGGGGGCGGAACACAGATACGCAGTATTTT
CDR3: CASSVRLAGGRNTDTQYF
V: TRBV2
D: TRBD2
J: TRBJ2-3
size: NA

DNA: TGTGCCACCAGTGATTTAGGGGTGGCAGGGGGCACTGAAGCTTTCTTT
CDR3: CATSDLGVAGGTEAFF
V: TRBV24-1
D: TRBD1
J: TRBJ1-1
size: NA

DNA: TGTGCCAGCAGCTTGTTTAGGGGGCCCTACAATGAGCAGTTCTTC
CDR3: CASSLFRGPYNEQFF
V: TRBV5-6
D: TRBD1
J: TRBJ2-1
size: NA

DNA: TGCGCCAGCAGCTTGGACAACCAAGAGACCCAGTACTTC
CDR3: CASSLDNQETQYF
V: TRBV5-1
D: NA
J: TRBJ2-5
size: NA

DNA: TGTGCCAGCAGTTTCGGGACAGGGGACTACGAGCAGTACTTC
CDR3: CASSFGTGDYEQYF
V: TRBV6-5
D: TRBD1
J: TRBJ2-7
size: NA

DNA: TGTGCCAGCAGAATGGGACACACTGGGGATAATTCACCCCTCCACTTT
CDR3: CASRMGHTGDNSPLHF
V: TRBV6-6
D: NA
J: TRBJ1-6
size: NA

DNA: TGTGCCAGCAGTGGGCCTGGGGGGGGCCCGGGTCAGCCCCAGCATTTT
CDR3: CASSGPGGGPGQPQHF
V: TRBV2
D: NA
J: TRBJ1-5
size: NA

DNA: TGTGCCAGTAGTATCGGGTTCACGGGGACCTACGAGCAGTACTTC
CDR3: CASSIGFTGTYEQYF
V: TRBV19
D: NA
J: TRBJ2-7
size: NA

DNA: TGCGCCAGCAGCTTGTTAGCGGGGGGTCGCACAGATACGCAGTATTTT
CDR3: CASSLLAGGRTDTQYF
V: TRBV5-1
D: TRBD2
J: TRBJ2-3
size: NA

DNA: TGCGCCAGCAGCTTGGAACTAGGTTCTAACAATGAGCAGTTCTTC
CDR3: CASSLELGSNNEQFF
V: TRBV5-1
D: NA
J: TRBJ2-1
size: NA

DNA: TGTGCCAGCAGTTTAACTAGCGGGGGGGCCTACAATGAGCAGTTCTTC
CDR3: CASSLTSGGAYNEQFF
V: TRBV28
D: TRBD2
J: TRBJ2-1
size: NA

DNA: TGTGCCAGCTCACCCAGACAGGGTGGGAGCTATGGCTACACCTTC
CDR3: CASSPRQGGSYGYTF
V: TRBV18
D: TRBD1
J: TRBJ1-2
size: NA

DNA: TGTGCCAGTAGTATCTTCGCGTCTAACTATGGCTACACCTTC
CDR3: CASSIFASNYGYTF
V: TRBV19
D: NA
J: TRBJ1-2
size: NA

DNA: TGTGCCAGCAGCCCGGGACAGCTAATTTTCAATGAGCAGTTCTTC
CDR3: CASSPGQLIFNEQFF
V: TRBV6-5
D: TRBD1
J: TRBJ2-1
size: once

DNA: TGTGCCAGCAGCCTAGGACAGGGGGCCCTGTTTTTCCACTTT
CDR3: CASSLGQGALFFHF
V: TRBV3-1/TRBV3-2
D: TRBD1
J: TRBJ1-6
size: NA

DNA: TGTGCCAGCAAGGACAGGGGCAATCAGCCCCAGCATTTT
CDR3: CASKDRGNQPQHF
V: TRBV2
D: TRBD1
J: TRBJ1-5
size: NA

DNA: TGTGCCAGCTCACCAACAGGGGACGGGGACTATGGCTACACCTTC
CDR3: CASSPTGDGDYGYTF
V: TRBV18
D: TRBD1
J: TRBJ1-2
size: NA

DNA: TGTGCCAGCAGCCAAGTGGCGGCTGGAAACACCATATATTTT
CDR3: CASSQVAAGNTIYF
V: TRBV14
D: NA
J: TRBJ1-3
size: NA

DNA: TGCGCCAGCAGCCAAGACCGGGGTGGCTACACCTTC
CDR3: CASSQDRGGYTF
V: TRBV4-3
D: NA
J: TRBJ1-2
size: few

DNA: TGTGCCACCAGCCCGGACTCTAACTATGGCTACACCTTC
CDR3: CATSPDSNYGYTF
V: TRBV15
D: NA
J: TRBJ1-2
size: NA

DNA: TGTGCCAGCAGCCCGACAGGGGCTATCACTGAAGCTTTCTTT
CDR3: CASSPTGAITEAFF
V: TRBV6-5
D: TRBD1
J: TRBJ1-1
size: NA

DNA: TGTGCCAGCAGCAAGCACGGGGGACAGGGGGCGCAAACTGAAGCTTTCTTT
CDR3: CASSKHGGQGAQTEAFF
V: TRBV11-2
D: TRBD1
J: TRBJ1-1
size: NA

DNA: TGTGCCAGCAGAACCTCAGGGGATACTGAAGCTTTCTTT
CDR3: CASRTSGDTEAFF
V: TRBV6-5
D: NA
J: TRBJ1-1
size: NA

DNA: TGCGCCAGCAGCTTTAGCGGGGGGGCTAATGAGCAGTTCTTC
CDR3: CASSFSGGANEQFF
V: TRBV5-1
D: TRBD2
J: TRBJ2-1
size: NA

DNA: TGTGCCAGCAGCCTCCTTGGCGGTGAGCAGTTCTTC
CDR3: CASSLLGGEQFF
V: TRBV7-8
D: NA
J: TRBJ2-1
size: NA

DNA: TGTGCTAGTGGCCCGGACAGATTTAGCAATCAGCCCCAGCATTTT
CDR3: CASGPDRFSNQPQHF
V: TRBV12-5
D: NA
J: TRBJ1-5
size: NA

DNA: TGTGCCAGCAGTGACGACCGGACAGGGGGCTTCTATGGCTACACCTTC
CDR3: CASSDDRTGGFYGYTF
V: TRBV25-1
D: TRBD1
J: TRBJ1-2
size: NA

DNA: TGTGCCAGCAGTGCCTACTCTGCAGATACGCAGTATTTT
CDR3: CASSAYSADTQYF
V: TRBV2
D: NA
J: TRBJ2-3
size: NA

DNA: TGCGCCAGCAGCTGGGGGACAGGCGGCTATGGCTACACCTTC
CDR3: CASSWGTGGYGYTF
V: TRBV5-1
D: TRBD1
J: TRBJ1-2
size: NA

DNA: TGTGCCAGCAGCCGTGGGAGATTGAACACTGAAGCTTTCTTT
CDR3: CASSRGRLNTEAFF
V: TRBV11-2
D: NA
J: TRBJ1-1
size: few

DNA: TGTGCCAGCAGCTTGTTTCTGGCGGGGGGTTACGGGACCCAGTACTTC
CDR3: CASSLFLAGGYGTQYF
V: TRBV5-6
D: TRBD2
J: TRBJ2-5
size: NA

DNA: TGTGCCAGCAGCTTACCAGGGGTCCCAACCGACTATGGCTACACCTTC
CDR3: CASSLPGVPTDYGYTF
V: TRBV7-2
D: NA
J: TRBJ1-2
size: NA

DNA: TGCGCCAGCAGCCCGAACCCTGTTGGTAGCTCCTATAATTCACCCCTCCACTTT
CDR3: CASSPNPVGSSYNSPLHF
V: TRBV5-1
D: NA
J: TRBJ1-6
size: NA

DNA: TGTGCCAGCAGACCTAACAGGGGGCGCTTGAATGGCTACACCTTC
CDR3: CASRPNRGRLNGYTF
V: TRBV28
D: TRBD1
J: TRBJ1-2
size: NA

DNA: TGTGCCAGTAGTGACAACAATCAGCCCCAGCATTTT
CDR3: CASSDNNQPQHF
V: TRBV19
D: NA
J: TRBJ1-5
size: once

DNA: TGTGCCAGCAGCCAAGTCTATGGGGAGGCCACCGGGGAGCTGTTTTTT
CDR3: CASSQVYGEATGELFF
V: TRBV4-2
D: NA
J: TRBJ2-2
size: NA

DNA: TGTGCCAGTAGTAACAGGGGGCCCTATAATTCACCCCTCCACTTT
CDR3: CASSNRGPYNSPLHF
V: TRBV19
D: TRBD1
J: TRBJ1-6
size: NA